Listed here are 26 T cell receptor beta chains from one sample, sequenced in a study of persistence of HIV-infected CD4 T cells. Cells were stimulated nonspecifically with anti-CD3/anti-CD28 magnetic beads. CD4+ T cells upregulating both CD40 ligand and CD69 were sorted as responding cells. These receptors are not linked to any known antigen. This was the immunoSEQ version 4 assay in survey mode. Clones were read by immunoSEQ multiplex PCR, and TCRdb kept only the in-frame ones, dropping some. Of about 40,000 clones listed, about 91% were seen once; the top ten hold about 1.3%. The sequenced sample was CD4+ T cells sorted from PBMCs after roughly 18-hour stimulation, obtained from a patient who received antiretroviral therapy. Source of these receptors: an adult man with HIV who was CMV-seropositive.

The table lists this clone with a few counts. The chain joins TRBV2 to TRBJ1-5, with unresolved D. Trimming stripped 7 bases from V and 3 bases from J, with 7 bases between. CDR3 length: 12 amino acids. Germline V gives CDR1 SNHLY, CDR2 FYNNEI. Here the CDR3 reads CASTRDNQPQHF. DNA of the CDR3: TGTGCCAGCACGAGGGACAATCAGCCCCAGCATTTT.

The chain is built from TRBV5-1 and TRBJ2-6; TRBD1 matches at 7 bases. V lost 4 bases and J lost 0; bases outside the gene matches: 7. The CDR3 is 17 residues long. Germline values: CDR1 SGHRS, CDR2 YFSETQ. This CDR3 reads CASSNDRVPSGANVLTF. In DNA, the CDR3 is TGCGCCAGCAGCAACGACAGGGTACCCTCTGGGGCCAACGTCCTGACTTTC. Using reference TRBV5-1 and TRBJ2-6 for the parts outside the CDR3, the full variable domain is KAGVTQTPRYLIKTRGQQVTLSCSPISGHRSVSWYQQTPGQGLQFLFEYFSETQRNKGNFPGRFSGRQFSNSRSEMNVSTLELGDSALYLCASSNDRVPSGANVLTFGAGSRLTVL.

The chain combines TRBV30 with TRBJ2-5; no clear D gene. The CDR3 consists of 11 residues. V dropped 7 bases and J dropped 2 bases, with 8 bases sitting between them. Germline V CDR1 and CDR2: GTSNPN, SVGIG (reference sequence). The CDR3 is CASRTQETQYF. Here the CDR3 DNA reads TGTGCCTCTCGTACTCAAGAGACCCAGTACTTC.

The chain recombines TRBV6-6 with TRBJ1-5; no reliable D call. V lost 6 bases, J lost 2 bases, and 11 bases lay in between. Looked up from germline, CDR1 is MNHNY and CDR2 is SVGAGI (reference sequence). The CDR3 totals 14 residues. The CDR3 DNA reads as TGTGCCAGCAGCCTTCGGGGAGGCAATCAGCCCCAGCATTTT. Protein: CASSLRGGNQPQHF.

This sequence joins TRBV30 and TRBJ1-6; 7 positions match TRBD1. Germline values: CDR1 GTSNPN, CDR2 SVGIG (reference sequence). Trimming cost V 2 bases and J 9 bases; bases outside gene matches: 13. The CDR3 contains 16 residues. CDR3 protein: CAWSPRGLQGSSPLHF. Written as DNA, the CDR3 is TGTGCCTGGAGTCCTAGGGGGTTACAGGGGAGTTCACCCCTCCACTTT.

The chain joins TRBV5-1 to TRBJ1-1, with 8 bases identical to TRBD1. This CDR3 comprises 15 residues. Germline V CDR1 and CDR2: SGHRS, YFSETQ. V was clipped by 6 bases and J by 6 bases; unmatched bases: 13. This CDR3 is CASNRGETTGAEAFF. CDR3 bases: TGCGCCAGCAACAGGGGAGAGACGACAGGGGCTGAAGCTTTCTTT.

V gene TRBV18 combines with J gene TRBJ2-1, with a possible D match to TRBD2 (6 bases). Germline V gives CDR1 KGHSH, CDR2 LQKENI. Between the trimmed V and J ends, which lost 3 bases and 8 bases, there was a span of 14 bases. The CDR3 sequence is 14 residues long. CDR3 amino acids: CASSPRGDLHEQFF. DNA of the CDR3: TGTGCCAGCTCACCGCGCGGGGATTTGCATGAGCAGTTCTTC.

CDR3 DNA sequence: TGTGCCAGCAGCCTCTTACAGGGTAGAAACATTCAGTACTTC. It yields the protein CASSLLQGRNIQYF. The chain joins TRBV3-1 (or the pseudogene TRBV3-2) to TRBJ2-4; a possible D gene is TRBD1 (6 bases). Germline V gene data show CDR1 as LGHDT and CDR2 as YNNKEL (reference sequence). There are 14 residues in the CDR3. Trimming shortened V by 4 bases and J by 6 bases, and 13 bases separated the two germline ends.

The chain carries TRBV6-2 or TRBV6-3 and TRBJ1-3; D unclear. Germline values: CDR1 MNHEY, CDR2 SVGEGT. V lost 4 bases to trimming and J lost 0 bases, with 7 bases between them. The CDR3 covers 14 residues. The CDR3 here is CASSSGNSGNTIYF. Written as DNA, the CDR3 is TGTGCCAGCAGTTCCGGGAACTCTGGAAACACCATATATTTT.

CDR3 residues: CASSYRGGQGQYEQYF. As DNA, the CDR3 is TGTGCCAGCAGTTATCGGGGAGGACAGGGACAATACGAGCAGTACTTC. J is TRBJ2-7 and V is TRBV6-5; 8 bases line up with TRBD1. The V segment lost 3 bases and the J segment 4 bases; nucleotides outside the gene matches: 11. This CDR3 is built from 16 residues. CDR1 and CDR2 from the germline V gene are MNHEY and SVGAGI.

The chain couples TRBV7-2 to TRBJ1-1, with D perhaps matching TRBD1 (5 bases). Deletions cut 7 bases from V and 4 bases from J, with 16 bases between. CDR1 and CDR2 from the germline V gene are SGHTA and FQGNSA. The CDR3 length is 14 residues. CDR3 DNA: TGTGCCAGCATCGTCCGGGGGTTATCCACTGAAGCTTTCTTT. Translation gives CASIVRGLSTEAFF.

A few counts support this clone. The chain is built from TRBV10-3 and TRBJ1-3; 9 bases agree with TRBD1. The CDR3 loop spans 15 amino acids. The V gene end was trimmed by 7 bases and the J gene end by 6 bases; junction bases not matched to a gene: 10. Germline loops: CDR1 ENHRY, CDR2 SYGVKD. CDR3 protein: CAITRTGGTENTIYF. The CDR3, as DNA: TGTGCCATCACCAGAACAGGGGGCACAGAAAACACCATATATTTT.

The chain carries TRBV5-1 and TRBJ2-1; 9 bases are a match to TRBD2. The CDR3 has 17 residues. Trimming cost V 5 bases and J 6 bases; bases outside gene matches: 15. Germline CDR1 reads SGHRS; CDR2 reads YFSETQ. Here the CDR3 DNA reads TGCGCCAGCAGAAACAAGGAGGGCGGCGGGAGGGGCAATGAGCAGTTCTTC. Translating it yields CASRNKEGGGRGNEQFF.

V and J are TRBV27 and TRBJ2-1; D is undetermined. Germline assignment: CDR1 MNHEY and CDR2 SMNVEV (reference sequence). This CDR3 is built from 16 residues. V lost 8 bases and J 2 bases, leaving 19 bases between the germline ends. CDR3 sequence (DNA): TGTGCCAGCGTCTCCTTCGGGCGAAGCACCTACAATGAGCAGTTCTTC. Its translation is CASVSFGRSTYNEQFF.

This clone is medium-sized (0.01 to 0.1%) in the sample. The chain recombines TRBV30 with TRBJ1-4; unclear D gene. V lost 3 bases, J lost 1 base, and 9 bases lay in between. The CDR3 is made up of 14 amino acids. CDR1 GTSNPN and CDR2 SVGIG come from the germline V gene (reference sequence). The CDR3 here is CAWSLGGTNEKLFF. The CDR3 DNA follows: TGTGCCTGGAGCTTAGGAGGAACTAATGAAAAACTGTTTTTT.

The gene calls are TRBV5-1 and TRBJ1-2; no firm D call. The germline CDR1 and CDR2 sequences are SGHRS and YFSETQ. V was cut by 6 bases and J by 4 bases, with 13 bases left in between. This CDR3 comprises 13 residues. The DNA for the CDR3 is TGCGCCAGCACCTCCCCGGACGCCTATGGCTACACCTTC. This gives the protein CASTSPDAYGYTF.

V usage is TRBV29-1 and J usage is TRBJ1-2; 10 bases map to TRBD1. This CDR3 has 12 amino acids. After removal of 2 bases from V and 9 bases from J, the junction contained 3 bases not matched to a gene. Germline V gives CDR1 SQVTM, CDR2 ANQGSEA. The CDR3 region has the DNA TGCAGCGTTGAACGGACAGGGGGACGCTACACCTTC. It yields the protein CSVERTGGRYTF.

The chain employs TRBV27 and TRBJ1-5; no clear D gene. With 3 bases removed from V and 7 bases from J, the gap between germline ends came to 10 bases. The germline V gene encodes CDR1 MNHEY and CDR2 SMNVEV (reference sequence). The CDR3 loop spans 13 amino acids. The CDR3 sequence: CASSLRVGQPQHF. In DNA form, the CDR3 reads TGTGCCAGCAGTTTGAGGGTCGGGCAGCCCCAGCATTTT.

V usage is TRBV7-3 and J usage is TRBJ2-1, with 8 positions matching TRBD2. This CDR3 is 14 amino acids long. J gave up 8 bases and V 4 bases, and 7 bases lay outside the gene matches. Germline V gene lookup returns CDR1 SGHTA and CDR2 FQGTGA. For the CDR3, the DNA is TGTGCCAGCAGCTCCGGACTAGCAGTCCATGAGCAGTTCTTC. Translation: CASSSGLAVHEQFF.

J is TRBJ1-1 and V is TRBV30; 8 bases line up with TRBD1. CDR1 and CDR2 (germline): GTSNPN, SVGIG (reference sequence). The CDR3 covers 13 residues. The ends lost 2 bases at V and 4 bases at J; junction bases unmatched: 3. As DNA, the CDR3 is TGTGCCTGGAGTCGACAGGGGAGCACTGAAGCTTTCTTT. It encodes CAWSRQGSTEAFF.

The chain links TRBV19 to TRBJ2-7; 8 bases match TRBD1. From germline, CDR1 is LNHDA and CDR2 SQIVND (reference sequence). CDR3 size: 15 residues. The junction had 13 bases not matched to a gene; V was cut back by 7 bases and J by 5 bases. The CDR3 sequence is CASTLGQGGSNEQYF. The CDR3 nucleotides read TGTGCCAGTACTCTTGGACAGGGAGGTTCCAACGAGCAGTACTTC. The full variable domain, in which reference TRBV19 and TRBJ2-7 provide the parts outside the CDR3, is DGGITQSPKYLFRKEGQNVTLSCEQNLNHDAMYWYRQDPGQGLRLIYYSQIVNDFQKGDIAEGYSVSREKKESFPLTVTSAQKNPTAFYLCASTLGQGGSNEQYFGPGTRLTVT.

The gene calls are TRBV14 and TRBJ2-7; 13 nucleotides agree with TRBD2. Trimming took 4 bases from V and 1 from J; bases not matched to a gene: 1. This CDR3 contains 15 residues. Looked up from germline, CDR1 is SGHDN and CDR2 is FVKESK. CDR3 DNA sequence: TGTGCCAGCAGCCTGGGACTAGCGGGGTCCTACGAGCAGTACTTC. Amino acid sequence: CASSLGLAGSYEQYF.

On this clone itself: A junction boundary mismatches the germline segment, possibly from a read error. The V gene is TRBV6-5, the J gene TRBJ2-3; TRBD2 matches at 8 bases. CDR1 is MNHEY, CDR2 SVGAGI, per germline. The CDR3 covers 13 residues. CDR3 in amino acids: CASRRTSRDTQYF. For the CDR3, the DNA is TGTGCCAGCAGACGGACTAGCAGAGATACGCAGTATTTT.

The chain employs TRBV30 and TRBJ2-3; D is unclear. This CDR3 contains 12 residues. Germline V CDR1 and CDR2: GTSNPN, SVGIG (reference sequence). Trimming took off 4 bases at V and 2 bases at J, with 7 bases between the two ends. The CDR3, as DNA: TGTGCCTGGAATGAAGCCACAGATACGCAGTATTTT. Its translation is CAWNEATDTQYF.

V gene TRBV19 combines with J gene TRBJ1-1; D remains ambiguous. The CDR3 contains 14 residues. V was pared by 6 bases and J by 10 bases, with 21 bases between. Germline CDR1 LNHDA, CDR2 SQIVND (reference sequence). CDR3 nucleotides: TGTGCCAGTAGCCTCTCGGACGCTTCACGGGGAGCTTTCTTT. Amino acids: CASSLSDASRGAFF. The variable domain in full, completed from reference TRBV19 and TRBJ1-1, reads DGGITQSPKYLFRKEGQNVTLSCEQNLNHDAMYWYRQDPGQGLRLIYYSQIVNDFQKGDIAEGYSVSREKKESFPLTVTSAQKNPTAFYLCASSLSDASRGAFFGQGTRLTVV.

V gene TRBV9 combines with J gene TRBJ2-2; D is possibly TRBD1 (5 bases). The V gene's germline CDR1 is SGDLS and CDR2 YYNGEE. Trimming pared 6 bases from V and 7 bases from J, leaving 19 bases between. This CDR3 is 15 amino acids long. CDR3 sequence reads: CASNSDTQLYGELFF. Here the CDR3 DNA reads TGTGCCAGCAACTCGGACACCCAGCTTTACGGGGAGCTGTTTTTT.